Shown below are 14 T cell receptor beta chains from a single sample sequenced in a study of cytomegalovirus exposure and HLA in healthy donors. Amplification used 60 Vbeta primers and 13 Jbeta primers. TCRdb keeps only in-frame clones here, not all; method: immunoSEQ multiplex PCR. The data contain over 150,000 clones, about 85% of them singletons. Sequenced input: PBMCs. Receptors were obtained from a man aged 25-45 years in good health and CMV-seropositive.

The gene calls are TRBV7-2 and TRBJ2-1; TRBD1 matches at 7 bases. The CDR3 loop spans 13 amino acids. The germline CDR1 and CDR2 sequences are SGHTA and FQGNSA. After removal of 4 bases from V and 4 bases from J, the junction contained 1 base not matched to a gene. CDR3 sequence (DNA): TGTGCCAGCAGCTGGGGACAGTACAATGAGCAGTTCTTC. Translation: CASSWGQYNEQFF.

This sequence joins TRBV28 and TRBJ1-2, with 8 nucleotides matching TRBD1. CDR3 size: 15 residues. The germline CDR1 and CDR2 sequences are MDHEN and SYDVKM. V shed 6 bases and J 5 bases; nucleotides not matched to a gene: 11. The CDR3 DNA reads TGTGCCAGCAGGTCCCTTCAGGGGGCTGCTTATGGCTACACCTTC. Amino acids: CASRSLQGAAYGYTF.

The V call is TRBV28, the J call TRBJ2-3; tentative D call: TRBD2 (6 bases). This CDR3 contains 13 residues. Germline V gene data show CDR1 as MDHEN and CDR2 as SYDVKM. V was trimmed by 6 bases and J by 1 base, leaving 8 bases between them. CDR3 DNA: TGTGCCAGCAGGGGACTTGGCACAGATACGCAGTATTTT. It yields the protein CASRGLGTDTQYF.

The chain joins TRBV7-9 to TRBJ1-2, with a possible D match to TRBD1 (6 bases). CDR3 length: 12 residues. CDR1 is SEHNR, CDR2 FQNEAQ, per germline (reference sequence). The V gene lost 5 bases and the J gene lost 13 bases, with 17 bases spanning the gap. For the CDR3, the DNA is TGTGCCAGCAGCCACGGGGGGCCAGAGGTCACCTTC. This codes for CASSHGGPEVTF.

The chain is built from TRBV5-1 and TRBJ1-4; no clear D. Trimming removed 0 bases from V and 8 bases from J, with 11 bases in between. CDR1 is SGHRS and CDR2 is YFSETQ in the germline V gene. The CDR3 covers 14 residues. CDR3 protein: CASSLAGVNEKLFF. The CDR3 DNA follows: TGCGCCAGCAGCTTGGCGGGTGTTAACGAAAAACTGTTTTTT.

The chain couples TRBV9 to TRBJ1-1; D is possibly TRBD1 (5 bases). The V and J ends lost 4 bases and 5 bases respectively, with 12 bases between them. The CDR3 sequence is 13 residues long. The germline gives CDR1 SGDLS, CDR2 YYNGEE. The CDR3 is CASSPEGETEAFF. CDR3 sequence (DNA): TGTGCCAGCAGCCCCGAAGGGGAAACTGAAGCTTTCTTT.

The rearrangement uses TRBV6-4 and TRBJ2-2; 7 nucleotides line up with TRBD1. Germline V CDR1 and CDR2: MRHNA, SNTAGT. This CDR3 has 17 residues. Losses at the gene ends were 2 bases for V and 0 bases for J; bases not matched to a gene: 6. Written as DNA, the CDR3 is TGTGCCAGCAGTGACAGAGGGGGCGCCCCGAACACCGGGGAGCTGTTTTTT. Its translation: CASSDRGGAPNTGELFF.

The chain recombines TRBV6-5 with TRBJ2-2; D remains unclear. The CDR3 is made up of 12 amino acids. Germline CDR1 reads MNHEY; CDR2 reads SVGAGI. V was pared by 3 bases and J by 6 bases, with 5 bases between. DNA of the CDR3: TGTGCCAGCAGTTATTTCGCCGGGGAGCTGTTTTTT. Its protein product is CASSYFAGELFF.

This clone showed up many times. This chain joins TRBV15 and TRBJ2-1, with 8 bases matching TRBD2. This CDR3 region has 15 residues. CDR1 is LNHNV, CDR2 YYDKDF, per germline (reference sequence). J lost 2 bases, V lost 1 base, and 1 base had no gene match. The CDR3 DNA sequence: TGTGCCACCAGCAGAGTAGCGGGGACCTACAATGAGCAGTTCTTC. Its protein product is CATSRVAGTYNEQFF.

The chain joins TRBV7-9 to TRBJ1-3; D perhaps matches TRBD1 (5 bases). The germline CDR1 and CDR2 sequences are SEHNR and FQNEAQ (reference sequence). CDR3 length equals 14 residues. The ends were cut back, 7 bases at V and 0 bases at J, with 10 bases in the middle. The CDR3 spells CASTRGFSGNTIYF. The CDR3 DNA reads TGTGCCAGCACCCGGGGGTTCTCTGGAAACACCATATATTTT.

Only one count was recorded for this clone. The CDR3 region is CASSYGSGGSDQPQHF. The CDR3 nucleotides are TGTGCCAGCAGTTACGGGTCGGGGGGGAGCGATCAGCCCCAGCATTTT. The V and J genes are TRBV6-5 and TRBJ1-5; D might be TRBD1 (5 bases). This CDR3 spans 16 amino acids. Looked up from germline, CDR1 is MNHEY and CDR2 is SVGAGI. With 2 bases removed from V and 5 bases from J, the gap between germline ends came to 16 bases.

The chain uses TRBV6-4 and TRBJ1-6, with 11 bases lining up with TRBD1. Trimming at V came to 8 bases and at J to 10 bases, leaving 10 bases not matched to a gene. CDR3 length: 15 amino acids. Germline assignment: CDR1 MRHNA and CDR2 SNTAGT. As DNA, the CDR3 is TGTGCCAGCCGCCCGGGACAGGGGGTTGAGTCACCCCTCCACTTT. The encoded protein is CASRPGQGVESPLHF.

This rearrangement joins TRBV28 to TRBJ2-2; 7 bases line up with TRBD1. This CDR3 is built from 15 residues. The trim removed 6 bases at V and 2 bases at J, leaving 6 bases unmatched. CDR1 and CDR2 (germline): MDHEN, SYDVKM. CDR3 in DNA: TGTGCCAGCAGCTCAGGGGGTCAAAACACCGGGGAGCTGTTTTTT. Amino acids: CASSSGGQNTGELFF.

The J gene is TRBJ1-2, the V gene TRBV28, with no clear D. Trimming removed 10 bases from V and 4 bases from J, with 13 bases in between. Per germline, CDR1 MDHEN and CDR2 SYDVKM. This CDR3 spans 12 amino acids. The CDR3, as DNA: TGTGCCATCCCCGGGAATTTCTATGGCTACACCTTC. Translating gives CAIPGNFYGYTF.